This T cell receptor beta chain was obtained from a study of shared clonotypes between healthy human individuals. In the study overall: Three plates were used per donor for CD4 naive, three for CD4 memory, two for CD8 naive and one for CD8 memory.

With regard to this clone: What it binds is unknown.

General observations from the study: What naive subsets generally showed was a larger estimated richness than memory subsets showed.

The length of the CDR3 is 15 residues. Germline CDR1 MDHEN, CDR2 SYDVKM. Adults of Caucasian background living in Nashville, Tennessee made up all donors. Libraries were prepared by immunoSEQ multiplex PCR; TCRdb keeps only in-frame clonotypes and omits some of them. The repertoire holds approximately 530,000 clones, with about 96% as singletons. Sequenced sample: naive CD4+ T cells sorted from blood. Subset meaning: CD45RA+ positively selected. The chain links TRBV28 to TRBJ2-5, with TRBD1 identical over 7 bases. The J call may be wrong; the DNA end is better matched by TRBJ2-7. The receptor was derived from a woman aged 30 to 39 in good health. CDR3 sequence: CASSLGTAFNAEQYF. The CDR3 bases are TGTGCCAGCAGTTTAGGGACAGCCTTTAACGCCGAGCAGTACTTC.